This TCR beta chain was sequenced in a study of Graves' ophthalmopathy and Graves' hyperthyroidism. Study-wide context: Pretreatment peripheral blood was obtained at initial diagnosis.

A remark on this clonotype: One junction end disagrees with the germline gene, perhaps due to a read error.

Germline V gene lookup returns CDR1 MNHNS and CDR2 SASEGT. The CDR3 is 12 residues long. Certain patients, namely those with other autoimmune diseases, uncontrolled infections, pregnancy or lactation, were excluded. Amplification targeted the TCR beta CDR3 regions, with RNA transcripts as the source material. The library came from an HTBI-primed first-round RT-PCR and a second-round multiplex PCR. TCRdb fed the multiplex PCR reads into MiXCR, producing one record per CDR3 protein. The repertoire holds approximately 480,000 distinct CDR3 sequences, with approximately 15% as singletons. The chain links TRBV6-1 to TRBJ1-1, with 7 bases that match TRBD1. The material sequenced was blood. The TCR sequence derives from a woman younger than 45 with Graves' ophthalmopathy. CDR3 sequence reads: CVSRTTGTEAFF. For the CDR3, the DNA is TGTGTCAGCAGGACGACAGGGACTGAAGCTTTCTTT.